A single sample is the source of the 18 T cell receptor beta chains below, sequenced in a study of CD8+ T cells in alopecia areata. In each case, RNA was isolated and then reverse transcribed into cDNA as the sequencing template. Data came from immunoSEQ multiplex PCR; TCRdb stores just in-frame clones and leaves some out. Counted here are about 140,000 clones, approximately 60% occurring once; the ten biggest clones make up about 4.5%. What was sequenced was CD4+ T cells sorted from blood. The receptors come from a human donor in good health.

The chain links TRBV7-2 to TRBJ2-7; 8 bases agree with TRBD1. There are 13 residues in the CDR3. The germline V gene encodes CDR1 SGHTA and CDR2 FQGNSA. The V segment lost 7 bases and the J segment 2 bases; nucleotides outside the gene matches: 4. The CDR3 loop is CASNRDRPYEQYF. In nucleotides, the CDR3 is TGTGCCAGCAACCGGGACAGGCCCTACGAGCAGTACTTC.

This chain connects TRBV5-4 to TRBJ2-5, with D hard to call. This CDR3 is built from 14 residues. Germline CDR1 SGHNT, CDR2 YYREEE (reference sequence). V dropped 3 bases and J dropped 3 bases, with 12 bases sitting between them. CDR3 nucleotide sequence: TGTGCCAGCAGCTCCCTCTTGGGTGAAGAGACCCAGTACTTC. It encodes CASSSLLGEETQYF.

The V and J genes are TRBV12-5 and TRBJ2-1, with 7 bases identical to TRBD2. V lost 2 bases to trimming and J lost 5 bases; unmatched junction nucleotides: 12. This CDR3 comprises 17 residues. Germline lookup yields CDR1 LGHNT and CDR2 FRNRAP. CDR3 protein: CASGLPGPGLLNNEQFF. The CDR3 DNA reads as TGTGCTAGTGGTTTGCCTGGGCCGGGACTACTCAACAATGAGCAGTTCTTC.

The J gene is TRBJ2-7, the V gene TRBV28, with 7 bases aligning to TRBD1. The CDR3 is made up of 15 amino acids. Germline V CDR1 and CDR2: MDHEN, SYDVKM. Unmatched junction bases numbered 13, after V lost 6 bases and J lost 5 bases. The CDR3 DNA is TGTGCCAGCAGATTCATTAGTAGGGGGCGCGACGAGCAGTACTTC. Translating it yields CASRFISRGRDEQYF.

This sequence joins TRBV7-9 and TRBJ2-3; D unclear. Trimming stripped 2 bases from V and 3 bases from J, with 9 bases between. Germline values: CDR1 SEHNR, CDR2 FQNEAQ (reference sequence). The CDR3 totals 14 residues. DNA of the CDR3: TGTGCCAGCAGCTTAACAAGAAGAACAGATACGCAGTATTTT. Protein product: CASSLTRRTDTQYF. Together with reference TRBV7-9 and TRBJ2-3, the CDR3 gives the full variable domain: DTGVSQNPRHKITKRGQNVTFRCDPISEHNRLYWYRQTLGQGPEFLTYFQNEAQLEKSRLLSDRFSAERPKGSFSTLEIQRTEQGDSAMYLCASSLTRRTDTQYFGPGTRLTVL.

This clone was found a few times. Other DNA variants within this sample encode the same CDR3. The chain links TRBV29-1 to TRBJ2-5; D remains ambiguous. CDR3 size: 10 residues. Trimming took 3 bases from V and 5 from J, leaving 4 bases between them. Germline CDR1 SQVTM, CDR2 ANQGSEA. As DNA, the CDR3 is TGCAGCGTTGAGGGCGAGACCCAGTACTTC. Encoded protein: CSVEGETQYF.

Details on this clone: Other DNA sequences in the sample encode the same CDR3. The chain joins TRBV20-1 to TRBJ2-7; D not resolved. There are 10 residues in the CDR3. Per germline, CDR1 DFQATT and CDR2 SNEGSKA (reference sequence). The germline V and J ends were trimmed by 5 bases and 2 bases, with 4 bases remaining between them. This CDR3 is CSAGPYEQYF. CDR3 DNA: TGCAGTGCTGGACCCTACGAGCAGTACTTC.

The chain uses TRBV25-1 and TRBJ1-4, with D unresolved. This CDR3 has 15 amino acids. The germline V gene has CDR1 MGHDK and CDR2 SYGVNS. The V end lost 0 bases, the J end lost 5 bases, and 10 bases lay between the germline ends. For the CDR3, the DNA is TGTGCCAGCAGTGAATATGTGGGTTGGAATGAAAAACTGTTTTTT. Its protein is CASSEYVGWNEKLFF.

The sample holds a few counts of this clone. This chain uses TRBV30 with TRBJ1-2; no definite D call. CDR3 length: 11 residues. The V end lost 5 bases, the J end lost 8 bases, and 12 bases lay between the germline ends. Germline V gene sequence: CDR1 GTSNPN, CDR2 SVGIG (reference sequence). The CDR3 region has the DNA TGTGCCTGGCGAAACGCAGGAGGCTACACCTTC. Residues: CAWRNAGGYTF.

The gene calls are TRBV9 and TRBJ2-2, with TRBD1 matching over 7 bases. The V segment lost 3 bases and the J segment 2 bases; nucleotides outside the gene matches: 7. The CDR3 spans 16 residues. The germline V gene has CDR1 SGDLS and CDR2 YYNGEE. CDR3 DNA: TGTGCCAGCAGCGACCCCGGGACAGTAAACACCGGGGAGCTGTTTTTT. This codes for CASSDPGTVNTGELFF.

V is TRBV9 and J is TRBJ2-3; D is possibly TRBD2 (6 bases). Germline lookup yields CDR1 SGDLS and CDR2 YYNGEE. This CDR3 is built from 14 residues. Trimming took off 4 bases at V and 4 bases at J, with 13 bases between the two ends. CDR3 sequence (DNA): TGTGCCAGCAGCATACGAGCTAGCGCAGATACGCAGTATTTT. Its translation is CASSIRASADTQYF.

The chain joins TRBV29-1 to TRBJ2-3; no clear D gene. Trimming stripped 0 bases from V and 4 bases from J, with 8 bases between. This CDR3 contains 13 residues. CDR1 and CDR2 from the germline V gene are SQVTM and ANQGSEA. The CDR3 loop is CSVEEVLADTQYF. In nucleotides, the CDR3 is TGCAGCGTTGAAGAAGTCTTGGCAGATACGCAGTATTTT.

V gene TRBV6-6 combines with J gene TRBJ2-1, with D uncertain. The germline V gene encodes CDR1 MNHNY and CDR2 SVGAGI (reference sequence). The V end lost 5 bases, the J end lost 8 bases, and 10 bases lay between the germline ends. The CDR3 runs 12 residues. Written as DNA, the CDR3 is TGTGCCAGCAGTGTGTTCCGCGATGAGCAGTTCTTC. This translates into CASSVFRDEQFF.

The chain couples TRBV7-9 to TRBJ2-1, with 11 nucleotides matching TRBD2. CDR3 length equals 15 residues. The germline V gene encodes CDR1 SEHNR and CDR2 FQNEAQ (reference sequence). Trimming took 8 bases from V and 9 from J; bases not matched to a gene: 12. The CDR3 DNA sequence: TGTGCCAGCGGATTTAGTAGCGGGAGGGCGCCTGAGCAGTTCTTC. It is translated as CASGFSSGRAPEQFF.

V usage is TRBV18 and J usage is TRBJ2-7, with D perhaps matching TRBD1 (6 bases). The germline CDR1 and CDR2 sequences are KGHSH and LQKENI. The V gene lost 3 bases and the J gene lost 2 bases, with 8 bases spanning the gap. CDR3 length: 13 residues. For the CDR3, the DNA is TGTGCCAGCTCACCCGGACAGACCTACGAGCAGTACTTC. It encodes CASSPGQTYEQYF.

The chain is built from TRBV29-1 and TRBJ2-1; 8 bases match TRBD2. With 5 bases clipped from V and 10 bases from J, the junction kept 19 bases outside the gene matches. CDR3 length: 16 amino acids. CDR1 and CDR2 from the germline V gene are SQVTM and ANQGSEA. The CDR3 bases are TGCAGCGTTAGGGGGAGTCGAAGCGGGAGTCTCCGAGAGCAGTTCTTC. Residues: CSVRGSRSGSLREQFF.

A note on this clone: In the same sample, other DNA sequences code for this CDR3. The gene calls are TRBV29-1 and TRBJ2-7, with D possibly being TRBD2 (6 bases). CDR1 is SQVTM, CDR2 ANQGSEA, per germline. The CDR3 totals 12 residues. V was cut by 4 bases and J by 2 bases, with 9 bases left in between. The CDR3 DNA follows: TGCAGCGTTGGGACGGGGGCCTACGAGCAGTACTTC. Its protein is CSVGTGAYEQYF.

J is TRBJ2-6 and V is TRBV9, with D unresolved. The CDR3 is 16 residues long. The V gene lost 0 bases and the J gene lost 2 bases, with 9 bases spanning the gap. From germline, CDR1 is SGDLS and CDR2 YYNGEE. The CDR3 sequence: CASSVEGTPGANVLTF. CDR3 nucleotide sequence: TGTGCCAGCAGCGTAGAGGGTACCCCTGGGGCCAACGTCCTGACTTTC. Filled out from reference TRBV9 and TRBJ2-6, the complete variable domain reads DSGVTQTPKHLITATGQRVTLRCSPRSGDLSVYWYQQSLDQGLQFLIQYYNGEERAKGNILERFSAQQFPDLHSELNLSSLELGDSALYFCASSVEGTPGANVLTFGAGSRLTVL.